This record concerns one T cell receptor (beta chain) sequence. Together with a sample-barcoded 5' primer, a J-beta primer mix was included in a second PCR lasting about 6 to 11 cycles. Sequencing yielded, for each sample, at least 2.5 million paired-end reads carrying CDR3. TCRdb re-called the 5' RACE reads through MiXCR, storing one row per CDR3 protein. The sample lists more than 800,000 distinct CDR3 sequences, about 30% occurring once. The data were obtained in a study of blood T cells in healthy people across ages. This CDR3 comprises 14 residues. Unmatched junction bases numbered 9, after V lost 5 bases and J lost 10 bases.

The gene calls are TRBV12-3 or TRBV12-4 and TRBJ2-1; TRBD2 aligns across 9 bases. The clonotype comes from a woman older than 75 in good health. Sequenced input: blood. The CDR3 loop is CASSLRGGAGEQFF. The CDR3 DNA is TGTGCCAGCAGTCTCCGCGGGGGGGCCGGGGAGCAGTTCTTC.